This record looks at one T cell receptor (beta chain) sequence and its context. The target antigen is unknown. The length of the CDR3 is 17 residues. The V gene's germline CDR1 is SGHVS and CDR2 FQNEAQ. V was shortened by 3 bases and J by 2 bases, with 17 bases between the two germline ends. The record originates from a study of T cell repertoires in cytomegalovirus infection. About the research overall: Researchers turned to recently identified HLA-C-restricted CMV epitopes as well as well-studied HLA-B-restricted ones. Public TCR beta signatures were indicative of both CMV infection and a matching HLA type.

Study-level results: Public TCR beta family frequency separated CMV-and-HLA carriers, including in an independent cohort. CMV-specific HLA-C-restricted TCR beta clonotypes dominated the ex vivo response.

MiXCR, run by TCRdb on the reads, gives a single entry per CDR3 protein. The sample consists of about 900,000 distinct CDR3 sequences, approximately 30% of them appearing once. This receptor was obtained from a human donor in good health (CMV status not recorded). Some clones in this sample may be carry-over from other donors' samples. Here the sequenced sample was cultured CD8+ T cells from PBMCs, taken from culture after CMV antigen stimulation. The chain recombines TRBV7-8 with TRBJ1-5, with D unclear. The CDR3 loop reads CASSFGLLFSGNQPQHF. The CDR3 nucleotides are TGTGCCAGCAGCTTTGGACTCCTGTTTAGTGGCAATCAGCCCCAGCATTTT.